The next 7 T cell receptor beta chains were all read from a single sample in a study of identical twins. Via MiXCR, TCRdb re-called the 5' RACE reads, giving one row per CDR3 protein. The table has about 730,000 distinct CDR3 sequences, 21% seen once. These data were also reused for a study on T cells expressing NK-cell markers.

Sequencing was carried out using PBMCs. Every receptor here comes from a young woman in good health.

This clonotype showed up just a few times. This sequence joins TRBV4-3 and TRBJ2-1; 9 bases are shared with TRBD2. V was pared by 0 bases and J by 10 bases, with 10 bases of the junction left unmatched. This CDR3 region has 16 residues. The germline CDR1 and CDR2 sequences are LGHNA and YSLEER. CDR3 loop: CASSQDGGRDTEEQFF. CDR3 DNA sequence: TGCGCCAGCAGCCAAGACGGCGGGAGGGATACCGAGGAGCAGTTCTTC.

The rearrangement links TRBV5-5 to TRBJ2-7, with D hard to call. V shed 1 base and J shed 2 bases, with 10 bases lying between them. Germline lookup yields CDR1 SGHKS and CDR2 YYEKEE (reference sequence). The CDR3 covers 14 residues. CDR3 bases: TGTGCCAGCAGCTTGACCGATAGTACCTACGAGCAGTACTTC. It specifies CASSLTDSTYEQYF.

This clonotype was observed at least ten times. The chain carries TRBV25-1 and TRBJ2-7, with 9 bases lining up with TRBD1. The length of the CDR3 is 14 residues. V shed 3 bases, J shed 2 bases, and the junction held 2 bases outside the gene matches. Per the germline V gene, CDR1 is MGHDK and CDR2 is SYGVNS. The CDR3 sequence: CASSDGTGPYEQYF. Written as DNA, the CDR3 is TGTGCCAGCAGTGACGGGACAGGGCCCTACGAGCAGTACTTC.

The V gene is TRBV29-1, the J gene TRBJ2-1, with a tentative D call TRBD2 (6 bases). This CDR3 contains 16 residues. Germline CDR1 and CDR2: SQVTM and ANQGSEA. Trimming removed 5 bases from V and 5 bases from J, with 22 bases in between. CDR3 residues: CSVPFGDLARHNEQFF. The CDR3 DNA follows: TGCAGCGTTCCGTTTGGGGATCTAGCGCGGCACAATGAGCAGTTCTTC.

V usage is TRBV11-1 and J usage is TRBJ2-3, with 8 bases matching TRBD2. V lost 2 bases and J lost 3; bases outside the gene matches: 16. Germline CDR1 reads SGHAT; CDR2 reads FQDESV (reference sequence). This CDR3 is 19 amino acids long. The CDR3 region is CASSLSERGPSMSTDTQYF. In nucleotides, the CDR3 is TGTGCCAGCAGCTTAAGCGAGCGGGGGCCCTCCATGAGTACAGATACGCAGTATTTT.

The chain is built from TRBV5-1 and TRBJ2-3; D not resolved. This CDR3 is 12 amino acids long. Trimming removed 0 bases at V and 5 bases at J, with 4 bases between. CDR1 is SGHRS and CDR2 is YFSETQ in the germline V gene. CDR3 sequence: CASSLDIDTQYF. The CDR3 nucleotides read TGCGCCAGCAGCTTGGATATAGATACGCAGTATTTT.

In this sample, this clonotype turned up many times. V and J are TRBV6-5 and TRBJ2-7; TRBD1 matches 11 bases. The CDR3 has 15 residues. V was pared by 0 bases and J by 3 bases, with 1 base of the junction left unmatched. Germline V CDR1 and CDR2: MNHEY, SVGAGI. Here the CDR3 reads CASSYSGTGGYEQYF. DNA of the CDR3: TGTGCCAGCAGTTACTCCGGGACAGGGGGCTACGAGCAGTACTTC.